The sequence of this T cell receptor (beta chain) was determined in a study of blood T cell repertoires in COVID-19. V was clipped by 2 bases and J by 5 bases; unmatched bases: 11. The germline V gene encodes CDR1 LGHDT and CDR2 YNNKEL (reference sequence). This CDR3 region has 16 residues. The protocol was immunoSEQ multiplex PCR, while the TCRdb copy is restricted to in-frame clones and leaves out a portion. The sample holds roughly 310,000 clones, roughly 90% seen once. This clonotype was obtained from a man in his sixties who had recovered from COVID-19. The sequenced material came from PBMCs or T cells enriched from blood (not recorded which). The V call is TRBV3-1 (or the pseudogene TRBV3-2), the J call TRBJ2-7, with 8 bases fitting TRBD2. CDR3 amino acids: CASSQISGSGGDEQYF. The CDR3 DNA follows: TGTGCCAGCAGCCAAATTTCAGGGAGCGGGGGTGACGAGCAGTACTTC.